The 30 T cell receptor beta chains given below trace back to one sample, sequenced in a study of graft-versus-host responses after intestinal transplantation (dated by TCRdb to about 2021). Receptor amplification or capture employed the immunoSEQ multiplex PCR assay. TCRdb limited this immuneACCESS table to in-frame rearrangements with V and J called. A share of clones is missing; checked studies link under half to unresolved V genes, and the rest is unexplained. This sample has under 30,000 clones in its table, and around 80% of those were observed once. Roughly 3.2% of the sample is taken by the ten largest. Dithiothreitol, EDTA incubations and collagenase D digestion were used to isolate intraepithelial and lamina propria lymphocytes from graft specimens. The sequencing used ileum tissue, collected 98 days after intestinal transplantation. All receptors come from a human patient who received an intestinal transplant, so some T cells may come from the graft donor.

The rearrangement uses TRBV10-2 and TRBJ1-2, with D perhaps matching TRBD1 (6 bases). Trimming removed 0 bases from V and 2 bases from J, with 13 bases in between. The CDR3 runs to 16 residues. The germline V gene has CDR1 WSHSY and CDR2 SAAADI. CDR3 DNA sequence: TGCGCCAGCAGTGAGTCGAAGTTCACAGGGAACTATGGCTACACCTTC. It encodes CASSESKFTGNYGYTF.

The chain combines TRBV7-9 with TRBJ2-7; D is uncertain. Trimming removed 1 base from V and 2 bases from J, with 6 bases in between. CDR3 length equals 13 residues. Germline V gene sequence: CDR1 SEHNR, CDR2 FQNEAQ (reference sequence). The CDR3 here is CASSLEGPYEQYF. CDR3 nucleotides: TGTGCCAGCAGCTTAGAGGGTCCCTACGAGCAGTACTTC.

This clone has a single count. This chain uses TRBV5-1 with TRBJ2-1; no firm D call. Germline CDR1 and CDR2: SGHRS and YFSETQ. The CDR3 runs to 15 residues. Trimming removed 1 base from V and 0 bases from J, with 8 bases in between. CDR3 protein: CASSLYTSSYNEQFF. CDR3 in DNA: TGCGCCAGCAGCTTGTACACGAGCTCCTACAATGAGCAGTTCTTC. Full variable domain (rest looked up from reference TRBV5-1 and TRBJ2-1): KAGVTQTPRYLIKTRGQQVTLSCSPISGHRSVSWYQQTPGQGLQFLFEYFSETQRNKGNFPGRFSGRQFSNSRSEMNVSTLELGDSALYLCASSLYTSSYNEQFFGPGTRLTVL.

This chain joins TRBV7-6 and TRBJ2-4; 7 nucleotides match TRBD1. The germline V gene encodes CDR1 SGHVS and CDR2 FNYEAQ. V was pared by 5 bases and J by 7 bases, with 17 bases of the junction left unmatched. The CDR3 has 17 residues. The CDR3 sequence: CASSPGTVQGLDNIQYF. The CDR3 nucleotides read TGTGCCAGCAGCCCAGGGACCGTACAGGGGCTTGACAACATTCAGTACTTC.

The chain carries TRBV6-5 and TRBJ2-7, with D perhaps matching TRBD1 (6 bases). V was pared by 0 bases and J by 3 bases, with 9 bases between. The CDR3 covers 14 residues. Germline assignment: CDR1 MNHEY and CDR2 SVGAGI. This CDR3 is CASSYSWDNYEQYF. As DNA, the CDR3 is TGTGCCAGCAGTTACTCTTGGGACAACTACGAGCAGTACTTC.

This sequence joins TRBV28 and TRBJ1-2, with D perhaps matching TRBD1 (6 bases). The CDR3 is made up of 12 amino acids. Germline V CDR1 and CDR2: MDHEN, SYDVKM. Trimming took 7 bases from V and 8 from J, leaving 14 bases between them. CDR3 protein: CASTPGAGGYTF. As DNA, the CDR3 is TGTGCCAGCACCCCGGGGGCGGGGGGCTACACCTTC.

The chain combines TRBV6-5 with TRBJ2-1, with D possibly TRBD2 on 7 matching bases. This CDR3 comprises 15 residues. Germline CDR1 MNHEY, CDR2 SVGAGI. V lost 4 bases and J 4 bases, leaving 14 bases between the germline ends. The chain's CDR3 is CASSSTGGVYNEQFF. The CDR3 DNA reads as TGTGCCAGCAGTTCGACGGGGGGCGTATACAATGAGCAGTTCTTC.

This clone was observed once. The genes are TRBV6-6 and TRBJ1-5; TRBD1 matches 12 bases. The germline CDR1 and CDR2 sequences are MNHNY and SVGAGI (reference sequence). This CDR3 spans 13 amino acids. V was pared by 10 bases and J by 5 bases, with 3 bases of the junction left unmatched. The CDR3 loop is CATGQGADQPQHF. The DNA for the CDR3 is TGTGCCACGGGACAGGGGGCGGATCAGCCCCAGCATTTT.

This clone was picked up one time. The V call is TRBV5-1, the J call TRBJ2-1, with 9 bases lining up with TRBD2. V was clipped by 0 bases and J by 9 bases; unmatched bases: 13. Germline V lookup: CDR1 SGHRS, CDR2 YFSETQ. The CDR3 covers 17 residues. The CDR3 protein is CASSLAGYGGGAIEQFF. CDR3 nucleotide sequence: TGCGCCAGCAGCTTGGCCGGATACGGCGGGGGGGCCATTGAGCAGTTCTTC.

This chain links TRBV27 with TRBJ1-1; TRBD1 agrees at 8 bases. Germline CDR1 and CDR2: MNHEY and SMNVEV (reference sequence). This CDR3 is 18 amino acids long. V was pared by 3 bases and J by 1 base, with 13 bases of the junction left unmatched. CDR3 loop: CASSFRPDRAPKNTEAFF. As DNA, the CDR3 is TGTGCCAGCAGTTTTCGCCCGGACAGGGCCCCTAAGAACACTGAAGCTTTCTTT.

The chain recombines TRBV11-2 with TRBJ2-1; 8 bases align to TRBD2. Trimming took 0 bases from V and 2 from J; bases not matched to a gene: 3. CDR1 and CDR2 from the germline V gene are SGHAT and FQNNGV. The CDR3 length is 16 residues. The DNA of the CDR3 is TGTGCCAGCAGCTTAGAGGGACTAGTGCCCTACAATGAGCAGTTCTTC. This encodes CASSLEGLVPYNEQFF.

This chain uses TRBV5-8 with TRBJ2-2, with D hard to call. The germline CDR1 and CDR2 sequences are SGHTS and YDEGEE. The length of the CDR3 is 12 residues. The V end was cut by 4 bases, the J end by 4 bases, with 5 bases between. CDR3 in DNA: TGTGCCAGCAGCCCTCTCACCGGGGAGCTGTTTTTT. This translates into CASSPLTGELFF. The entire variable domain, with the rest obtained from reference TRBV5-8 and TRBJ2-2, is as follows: EAGVTQSPTHLIKTRGQQATLRCSPISGHTSVYWYQQALGLGLQFLLWYDEGEERNRGNFPPRFSGRQFPNYSSELNVNALELEDSALYLCASSPLTGELFFGEGSRLTVL.

Here the CDR3 reads CASSLDRGPGYTF. The CDR3 region has the DNA TGTGCCAGCAGCTTAGACAGGGGGCCAGGCTACACCTTC. This rearrangement joins TRBV11-2 to TRBJ1-2, with 8 positions matching TRBD1. Looked up from germline, CDR1 is SGHAT and CDR2 is FQNNGV. The CDR3 has 13 amino acids. Trimming at V came to 0 bases and at J to 8 bases, leaving 2 bases not matched to a gene.

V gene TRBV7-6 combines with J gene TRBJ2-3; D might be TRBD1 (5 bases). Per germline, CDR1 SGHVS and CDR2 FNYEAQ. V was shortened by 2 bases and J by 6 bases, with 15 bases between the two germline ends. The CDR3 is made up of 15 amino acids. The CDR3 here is CASSLNPGLSDTQYF. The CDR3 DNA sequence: TGTGCCAGCAGCTTAAACCCAGGGCTGAGCGATACGCAGTATTTT.

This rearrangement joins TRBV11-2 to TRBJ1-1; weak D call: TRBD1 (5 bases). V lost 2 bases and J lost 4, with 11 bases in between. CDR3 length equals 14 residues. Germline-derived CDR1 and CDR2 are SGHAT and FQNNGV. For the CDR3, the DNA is TGTGCCAGCAGCTTATGGAGGGGAGGCACTGAAGCTTTCTTT. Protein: CASSLWRGGTEAFF.

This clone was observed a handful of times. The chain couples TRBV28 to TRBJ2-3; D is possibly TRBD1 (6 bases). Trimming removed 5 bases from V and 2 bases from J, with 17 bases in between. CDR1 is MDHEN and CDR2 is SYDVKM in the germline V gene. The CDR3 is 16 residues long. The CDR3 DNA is TGTGCCAGCAGTGTCCAGACAGGTACTACCACAGATACGCAGTATTTT. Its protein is CASSVQTGTTTDTQYF.

In nucleotides, the CDR3 is TGTGCCAGCAGTCCCGGGACCGGTGCCCTAAATCAAGAGACCCAGTACTTC. It translates to CASSPGTGALNQETQYF. The chain employs TRBV13 and TRBJ2-5; D may correspond to TRBD1 or TRBD2 (5 bases each). The CDR3 runs to 17 residues. The ends were cut back, 6 bases at V and 2 bases at J, with 22 bases in the middle. Germline loops: CDR1 PRHDT, CDR2 FYEKMQ (reference sequence).

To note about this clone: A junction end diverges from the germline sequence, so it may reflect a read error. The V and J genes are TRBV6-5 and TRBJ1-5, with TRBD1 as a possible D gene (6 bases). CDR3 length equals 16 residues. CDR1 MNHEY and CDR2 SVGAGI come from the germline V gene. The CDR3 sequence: CASNYRAPHSNQPQHF. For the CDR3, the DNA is TGTGCCAGCAATTACAGGGCGCCTCATAGCAATCAGCCCCAGCATTTT.

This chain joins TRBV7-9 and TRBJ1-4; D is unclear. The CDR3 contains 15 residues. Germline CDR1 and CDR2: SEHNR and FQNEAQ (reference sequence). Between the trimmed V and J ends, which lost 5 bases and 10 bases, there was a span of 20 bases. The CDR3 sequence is CASSLAGLGLGKLFF. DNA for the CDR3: TGTGCCAGCAGCCTCGCCGGGTTGGGATTAGGAAAACTGTTTTTT.

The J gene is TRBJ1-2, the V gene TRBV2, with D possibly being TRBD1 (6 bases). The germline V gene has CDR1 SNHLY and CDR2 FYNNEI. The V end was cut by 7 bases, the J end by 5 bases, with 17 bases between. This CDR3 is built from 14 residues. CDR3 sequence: CASTQGDMYYGYTF. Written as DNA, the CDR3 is TGTGCCAGCACCCAAGGGGACATGTATTATGGCTACACCTTC.

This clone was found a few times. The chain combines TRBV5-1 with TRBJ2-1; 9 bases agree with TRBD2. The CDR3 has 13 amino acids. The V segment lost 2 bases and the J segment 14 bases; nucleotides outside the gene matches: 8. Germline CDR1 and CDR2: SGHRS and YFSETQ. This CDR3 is CASSFGERGDKFF. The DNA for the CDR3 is TGCGCCAGCAGCTTTGGGGAGCGGGGGGATAAGTTCTTC.

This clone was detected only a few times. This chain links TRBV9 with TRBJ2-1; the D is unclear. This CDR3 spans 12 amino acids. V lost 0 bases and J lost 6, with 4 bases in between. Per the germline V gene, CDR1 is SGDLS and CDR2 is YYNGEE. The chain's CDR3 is CASSVAGNEQFF. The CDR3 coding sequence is TGTGCCAGCAGCGTAGCAGGCAATGAGCAGTTCTTC.

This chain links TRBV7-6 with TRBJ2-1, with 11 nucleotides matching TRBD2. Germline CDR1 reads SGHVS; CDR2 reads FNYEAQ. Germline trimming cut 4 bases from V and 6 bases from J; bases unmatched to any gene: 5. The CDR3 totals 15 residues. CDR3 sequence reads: CASSSTSGDPNEQFF. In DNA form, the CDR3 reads TGTGCCAGCAGCTCGACTAGCGGGGATCCCAATGAGCAGTTCTTC. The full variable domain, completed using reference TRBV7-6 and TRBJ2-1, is GAGVSQSPRYKVTKRGQDVALRCDPISGHVSLYWYRQALGQGPEFLTYFNYEAQQDKSGLPNDRFSAERPEGSISTLTIQRTEQRDSAMYRCASSSTSGDPNEQFFGPGTRLTVL.

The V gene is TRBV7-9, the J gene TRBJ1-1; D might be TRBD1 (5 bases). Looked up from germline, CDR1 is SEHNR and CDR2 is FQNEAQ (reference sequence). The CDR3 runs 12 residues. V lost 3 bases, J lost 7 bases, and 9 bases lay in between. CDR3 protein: CASSFRAGEAFF. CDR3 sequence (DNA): TGTGCCAGCAGCTTCAGGGCGGGTGAAGCTTTCTTT.

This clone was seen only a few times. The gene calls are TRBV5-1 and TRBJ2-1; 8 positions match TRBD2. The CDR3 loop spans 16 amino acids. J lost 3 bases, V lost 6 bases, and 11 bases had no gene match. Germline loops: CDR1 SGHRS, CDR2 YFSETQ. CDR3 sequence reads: CASTPPAGGLYNEQFF. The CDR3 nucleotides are TGCGCCAGCACCCCCCCGGCGGGGGGACTCTACAATGAGCAGTTCTTC.

CDR3 protein: CASSFGFGDRGSYTF. CDR3 in DNA: TGTGCCAGCAGCTTTGGTTTCGGGGACAGAGGTAGCTACACCTTC. The V gene is TRBV7-9, the J gene TRBJ1-2; 7 nucleotides match TRBD1. The trim removed 3 bases at V and 9 bases at J, leaving 13 bases unmatched. CDR1 is SEHNR and CDR2 is FQNEAQ in the germline V gene (reference sequence). The CDR3 sequence is 15 residues long.

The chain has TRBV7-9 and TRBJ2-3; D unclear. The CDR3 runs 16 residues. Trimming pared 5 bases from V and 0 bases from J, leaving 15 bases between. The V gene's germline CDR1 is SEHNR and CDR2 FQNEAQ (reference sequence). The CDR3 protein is CASSPNHYVSTDTQYF. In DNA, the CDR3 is TGTGCCAGCAGCCCAAACCACTATGTTAGCACAGATACGCAGTATTTT.

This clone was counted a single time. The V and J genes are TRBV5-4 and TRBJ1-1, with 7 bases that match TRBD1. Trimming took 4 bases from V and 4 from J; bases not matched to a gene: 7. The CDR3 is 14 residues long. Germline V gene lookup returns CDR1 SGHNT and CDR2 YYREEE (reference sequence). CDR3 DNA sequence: TGTGCCAGCAGCCCGCCTTCAGGGGGCACTGAAGCTTTCTTT. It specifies CASSPPSGGTEAFF.

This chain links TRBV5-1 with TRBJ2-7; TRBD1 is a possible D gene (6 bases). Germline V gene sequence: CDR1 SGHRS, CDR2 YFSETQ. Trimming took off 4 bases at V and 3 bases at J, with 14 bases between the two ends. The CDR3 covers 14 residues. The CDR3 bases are TGCGCCAGCAGCCCCGATACAGGGATCTACGAGCAGTACTTC. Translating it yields CASSPDTGIYEQYF.

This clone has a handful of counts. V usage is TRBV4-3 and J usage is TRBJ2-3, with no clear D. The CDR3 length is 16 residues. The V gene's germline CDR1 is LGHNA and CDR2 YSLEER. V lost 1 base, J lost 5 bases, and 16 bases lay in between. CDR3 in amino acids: CASSQGFGPVGDTQYF. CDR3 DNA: TGCGCCAGCAGCCAAGGGTTTGGTCCAGTAGGAGATACGCAGTATTTT.